This T cell receptor beta chain emerged from a study of OX40 agonist ivuxolimab in advanced cancers. Study information: At 0.01 to 10 mg/kg, ivuxolimab was administered intravenously to patients every 2 weeks.

CDR3 length: 15 amino acids. The V gene's germline CDR1 is SNHLY and CDR2 FYNNEI. The trim removed 7 bases at V and 3 bases at J, leaving 11 bases unmatched. This clone was recorded a few times. Its antigen remains unknown. The study's findings and limits: Clones of CD4+ and CD8+ blood T cells grew by week 6 at doses of 0.1 to 3.0 mg/kg. The study found among the lowest clonal expansion in partial responders at 0.1-3.0 mg/kg. Expanded peripheral T-cell antigen specificity went undetermined.

Using immunoSEQ multiplex PCR, the repertoire was profiled, and TCRdb retains in-frame clones only, with some absent. The sample holds about 35,000 clones, about four fifths seen once. The rearrangement joins TRBV2 to TRBJ2-5; TRBD2 matches at 7 bases. The sample here was CD4+ or CD8+ T cells sorted from blood, taken in a trial of the OX40 agonist ivuxolimab. The receptor was isolated from an adult with an advanced solid tumor such as melanoma, head and neck, liver or kidney cancer. The CDR3 DNA is TGTGCCAGCACCTGGAGGGGAGGGAGGGAAGAGACCCAGTACTTC. It codes for CASTWRGGREETQYF. Full variable domain (rest looked up from reference TRBV2 and TRBJ2-5): EPEVTQTPSHQVTQMGQEVILRCVPISNHLYFYWYRQILGQKVEFLVSFYNNEISEKSEIFDDQFSVERPDGSNFTLKIRSTKLEDSAMYFCASTWRGGREETQYFGPGTRLLVL.